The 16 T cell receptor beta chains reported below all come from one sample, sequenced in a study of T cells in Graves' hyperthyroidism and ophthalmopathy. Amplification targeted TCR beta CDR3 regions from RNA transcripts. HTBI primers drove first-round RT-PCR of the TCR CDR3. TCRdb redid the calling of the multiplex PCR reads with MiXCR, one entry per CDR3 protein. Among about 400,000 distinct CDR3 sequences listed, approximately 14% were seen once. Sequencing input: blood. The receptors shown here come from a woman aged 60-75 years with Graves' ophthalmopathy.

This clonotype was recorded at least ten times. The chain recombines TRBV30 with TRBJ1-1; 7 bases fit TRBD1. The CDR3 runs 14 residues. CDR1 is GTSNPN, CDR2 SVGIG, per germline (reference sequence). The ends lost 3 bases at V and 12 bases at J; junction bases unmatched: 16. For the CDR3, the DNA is TGTGCCTGGAGCCTGGACAGGTACGAGTATGGGACTTTCTTT. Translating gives CAWSLDRYEYGTFF.

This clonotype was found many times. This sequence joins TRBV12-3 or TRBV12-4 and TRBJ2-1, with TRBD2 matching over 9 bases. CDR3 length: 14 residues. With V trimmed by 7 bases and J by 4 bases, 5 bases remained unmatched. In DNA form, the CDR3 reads TGTGCCAGCACCCAGACTAGCGGTTACAATGAGCAGTTCTTC. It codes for CASTQTSGYNEQFF.

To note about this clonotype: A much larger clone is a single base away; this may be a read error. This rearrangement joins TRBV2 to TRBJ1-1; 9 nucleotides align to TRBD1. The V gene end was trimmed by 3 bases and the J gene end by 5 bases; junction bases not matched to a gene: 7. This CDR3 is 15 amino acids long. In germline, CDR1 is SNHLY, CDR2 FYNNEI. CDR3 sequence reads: CASSDPRQGGTEAFF. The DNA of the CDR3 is TGTGCCAGCAGTGATCCTCGACAGGGGGGTACTGAAGCTTTCTTT.

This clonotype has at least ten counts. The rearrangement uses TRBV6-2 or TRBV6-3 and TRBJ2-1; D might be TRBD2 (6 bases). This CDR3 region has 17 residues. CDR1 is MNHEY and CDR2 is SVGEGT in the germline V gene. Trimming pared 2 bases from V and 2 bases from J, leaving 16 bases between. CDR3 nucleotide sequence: TGTGCCAGCAGTTACACCCTCCGGGAGCCCCCCTACAATGAGCAGTTCTTC. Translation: CASSYTLREPPYNEQFF.

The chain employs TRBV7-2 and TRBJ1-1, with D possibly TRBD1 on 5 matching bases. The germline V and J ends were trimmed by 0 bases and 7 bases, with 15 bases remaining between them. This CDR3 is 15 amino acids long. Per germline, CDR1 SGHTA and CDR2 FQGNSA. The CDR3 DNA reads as TGTGCCAGCAGCTTAGCGCTGGGATCAGGGCATGAAGCTTTCTTT. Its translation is CASSLALGSGHEAFF.

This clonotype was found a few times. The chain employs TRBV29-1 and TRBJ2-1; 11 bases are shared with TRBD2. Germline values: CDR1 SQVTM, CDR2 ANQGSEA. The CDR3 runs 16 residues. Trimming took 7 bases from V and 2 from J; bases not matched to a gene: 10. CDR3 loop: CSAILAGDSPYNEQFF. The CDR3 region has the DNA TGCAGCGCCATACTAGCGGGAGACTCCCCCTACAATGAGCAGTTCTTC.

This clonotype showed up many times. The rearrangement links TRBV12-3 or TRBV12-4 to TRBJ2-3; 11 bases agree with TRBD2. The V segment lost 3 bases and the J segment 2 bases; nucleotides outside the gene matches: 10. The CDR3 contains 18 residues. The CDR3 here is CASSFVLTSGDITDTQYF. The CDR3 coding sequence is TGTGCCAGCAGTTTTGTTTTGACTAGCGGGGATATCACAGATACGCAGTATTTT.

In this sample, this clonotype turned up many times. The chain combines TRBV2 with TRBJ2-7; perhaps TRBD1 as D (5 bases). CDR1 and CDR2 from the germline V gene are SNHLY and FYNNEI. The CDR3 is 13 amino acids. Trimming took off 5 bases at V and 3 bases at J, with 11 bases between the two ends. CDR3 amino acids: CASSHPDSYEQYF. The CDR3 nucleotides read TGTGCCAGCAGTCATCCCGACAGCTACGAGCAGTACTTC.

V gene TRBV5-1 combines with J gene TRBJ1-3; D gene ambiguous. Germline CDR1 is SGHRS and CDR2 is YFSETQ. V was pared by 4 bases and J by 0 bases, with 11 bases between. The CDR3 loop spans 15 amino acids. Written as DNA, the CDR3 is TGCGCCAGCAGCGCCGACATCGACTCTGGAAACACCATATATTTT. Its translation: CASSADIDSGNTIYF. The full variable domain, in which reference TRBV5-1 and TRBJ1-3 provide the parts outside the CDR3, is KAGVTQTPRYLIKTRGQQVTLSCSPISGHRSVSWYQQTPGQGLQFLFEYFSETQRNKGNFPGRFSGRQFSNSRSEMNVSTLELGDSALYLCASSADIDSGNTIYFGEGSWLTVV.

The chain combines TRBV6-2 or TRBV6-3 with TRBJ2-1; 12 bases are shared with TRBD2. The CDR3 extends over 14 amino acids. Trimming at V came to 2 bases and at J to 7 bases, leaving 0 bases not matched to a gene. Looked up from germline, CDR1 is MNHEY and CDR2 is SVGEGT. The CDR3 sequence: CASSYGLAGNEQFF. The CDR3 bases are TGTGCCAGCAGTTACGGACTAGCGGGAAATGAGCAGTTCTTC.

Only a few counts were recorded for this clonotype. In nucleotides, the CDR3 is TGCAGTGCTAGAGACGGGGGGCCCGGAAACACCATATATTTT. Amino acids: CSARDGGPGNTIYF. The rearrangement uses TRBV20-1 and TRBJ1-3; maybe TRBD1 (6 bases). From germline, CDR1 is DFQATT and CDR2 SNEGSKA (reference sequence). This CDR3 spans 14 amino acids. Trimming took 0 bases from V and 4 from J, leaving 10 bases between them.

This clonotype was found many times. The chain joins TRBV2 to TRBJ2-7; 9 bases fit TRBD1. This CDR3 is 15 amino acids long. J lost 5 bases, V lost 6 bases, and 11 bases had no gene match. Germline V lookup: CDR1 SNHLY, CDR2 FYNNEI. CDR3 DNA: TGTGCCAGCAGAGTCCCGGGACAGGGATCTCACGAGCAGTACTTC. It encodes CASRVPGQGSHEQYF.

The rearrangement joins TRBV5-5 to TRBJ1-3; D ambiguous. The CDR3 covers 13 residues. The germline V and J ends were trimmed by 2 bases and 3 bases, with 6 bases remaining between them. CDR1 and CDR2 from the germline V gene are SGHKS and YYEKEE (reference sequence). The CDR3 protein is CASSFGYGNTIYF. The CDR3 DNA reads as TGTGCCAGCAGCTTCGGGTATGGAAACACCATATATTTT.

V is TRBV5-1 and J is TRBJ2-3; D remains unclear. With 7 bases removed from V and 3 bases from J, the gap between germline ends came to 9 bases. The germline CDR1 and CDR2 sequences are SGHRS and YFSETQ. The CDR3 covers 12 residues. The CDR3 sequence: CASSLETDTQYF. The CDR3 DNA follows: TGCGCCAGCTCTTTGGAAACAGATACGCAGTATTTT.

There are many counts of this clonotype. Here the CDR3 reads CASQPSGNTGELFF. CDR3 in DNA: TGTGCCAGCCAGCCTAGCGGGAACACCGGGGAGCTGTTTTTT. This chain connects TRBV11-2 to TRBJ2-2; 7 nucleotides align to TRBD2. The CDR3 sequence is 14 residues long. Germline CDR1 is SGHAT and CDR2 is FQNNGV. Trimming cost V 8 bases and J 1 base; bases outside gene matches: 4.

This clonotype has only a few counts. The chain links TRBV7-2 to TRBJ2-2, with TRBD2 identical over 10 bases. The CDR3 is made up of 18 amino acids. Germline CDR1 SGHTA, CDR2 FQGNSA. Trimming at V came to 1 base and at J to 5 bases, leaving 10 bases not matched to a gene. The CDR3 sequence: CASSLVSLAGVGTGELFF. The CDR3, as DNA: TGTGCCAGCAGCTTAGTGTCCCTAGCGGGAGTGGGTACCGGGGAGCTGTTTTTT.